Presented here are 2 T cell receptor beta chains from one specimen sequenced in a study of brain T cells in children with intractable seizures. Clones were sequenced by immunoSEQ multiplex PCR, and TCRdb holds only the in-frame ones, with some missing. This repertoire shows approximately 330,000 clones, 93% found once; its top ten account for around 6%. Time point here: blood from clinic visit 5 months post-surgery; TSC patient then seizure free. The sequencing here drew on peripheral blood, taken 4 to 6 months after surgery. The receptors come from a boy in the first two years of life with tuberous sclerosis and intractable seizures.

As to this clone: The same CDR3 can be traced to other DNA sequences in this sample. The chain employs TRBV24-1 and TRBJ2-3; the D call may be TRBD1 or TRBD2 (5 bases each). V dropped 2 bases and J dropped 6 bases, with 5 bases sitting between them. The CDR3 length is 12 residues. Per the germline V gene, CDR1 is KGHDR and CDR2 is SFDVKD. The CDR3 DNA is TGTGCCACCAGTGATTGGGGGGATACGCAGTATTTT. It yields the protein CATSDWGDTQYF.

The chain carries TRBV29-1 and TRBJ2-2; 7 bases agree with TRBD1. The CDR3 loop spans 16 amino acids. Germline V gives CDR1 SQVTM, CDR2 ANQGSEA. The trim removed 6 bases at V and 0 bases at J, leaving 10 bases unmatched. This CDR3 reads CSVGSWDRANTGELFF. Here the CDR3 DNA reads TGCAGCGTCGGCAGCTGGGACAGAGCGAACACCGGGGAGCTGTTTTTT.